Included here is one T cell receptor (beta chain) sequence, with context. The sample belongs to a study of blood T cell repertoires in COVID-19. This table comes from immunoSEQ multiplex PCR, and its TCRdb copy is limited to in-frame clones, with some not included. This sample yields a few hundred thousand clones, of which about 88% are seen a single time; around 7.4% belongs to the top ten. CDR1 MGHDK and CDR2 SYGVNS come from the germline V gene. The CDR3 consists of 12 residues. Germline trimming cut 11 bases from V and 8 bases from J; bases unmatched to any gene: 9. This chain links TRBV25-1 with TRBJ2-1; 7 positions agree with TRBD1. The source of this sequence is a woman aged 55 to 70 with COVID-19, enrolled during active disease. Sequenced input: peripheral blood. The CDR3 coding sequence is TGTGCCGGAGACAGGGAGTGGCATGAGCAGTTCTTC. Translation gives CAGDREWHEQFF. The entire variable domain, with the rest obtained from reference TRBV25-1 and TRBJ2-1, is as follows: EADIYQTPRYLVIGTGKKITLECSQTMGHDKMYWYQQDPGMELHLIHYSYGVNSTEKGDLSSESTVSRIRTEHFPLTLESARPSHTSQYLCAGDREWHEQFFGPGTRLTVL.